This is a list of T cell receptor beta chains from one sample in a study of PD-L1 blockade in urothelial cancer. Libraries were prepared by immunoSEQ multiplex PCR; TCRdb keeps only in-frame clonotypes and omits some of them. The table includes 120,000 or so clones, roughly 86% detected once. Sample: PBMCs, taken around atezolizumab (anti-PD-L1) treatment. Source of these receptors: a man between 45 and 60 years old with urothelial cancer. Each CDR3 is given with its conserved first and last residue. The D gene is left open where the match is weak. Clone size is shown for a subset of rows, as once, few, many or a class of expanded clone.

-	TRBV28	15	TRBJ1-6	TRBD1	CASSDRTGYNSPLHF	TGTGCCAGCAGTGACAGGACAGGTTATAATTCACCCCTCCACTTT
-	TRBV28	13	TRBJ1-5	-	CASRIHSNQPQHF	TGTGCCAGCAGAATACATAGCAATCAGCCCCAGCATTTT
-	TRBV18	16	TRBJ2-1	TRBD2	CASSRTSGGRYNEQFF	TGTGCCAGCTCACGTACTTCCGGCGGGAGGTACAATGAGCAGTTCTTC
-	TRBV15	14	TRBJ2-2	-	CATSRVLDSGELFF	TGTGCCACCAGCAGAGTTCTAGATAGCGGGGAGCTGTTTTTT
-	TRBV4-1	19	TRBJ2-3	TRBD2	CASSLQAAGAGLGTDTQYF	TGCGCCAGCAGCTTACAAGCAGCGGGAGCGGGTCTCGGCACAGATACGCAGTATTTT
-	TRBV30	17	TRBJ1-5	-	CAWSPGEAGLRDEPQHF	TGTGCCTGGAGTCCAGGAGAAGCGGGCCTCCGAGATGAGCCCCAGCATTTT
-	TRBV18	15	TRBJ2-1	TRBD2	CASSDLAGGYNEQFF	TGTGCCAGCTCGGATCTAGCGGGAGGGTACAATGAGCAGTTCTTC
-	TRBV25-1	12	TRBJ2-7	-	CASRSGSYEQYF	TGTGCCAGCAGATCAGGGTCCTACGAGCAGTACTTC
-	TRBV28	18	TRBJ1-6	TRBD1	CASSLFGRWGQGDSPLHF	TGTGCCAGCAGTTTATTCGGGAGGTGGGGACAGGGGGATTCACCCCTCCACTTT
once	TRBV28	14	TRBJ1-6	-	CAYKASSYNSPLHF	TGTGCCTATAAAGCGAGCTCCTATAATTCACCCCTCCACTTT
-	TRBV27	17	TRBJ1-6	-	CASSLNRVHSYNSPLHF	TGTGCCAGCAGTCTCAACAGGGTTCATTCCTATAATTCACCCCTCCACTTT
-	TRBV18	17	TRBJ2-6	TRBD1	CASSQQGGTSKANVLTF	TGTGCCAGCTCCCAACAGGGGGGTACCTCTAAGGCCAACGTCCTGACTTTC
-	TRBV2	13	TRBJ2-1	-	CASRSDQGNEQFF	TGTGCCAGCAGATCAGACCAGGGGAATGAGCAGTTCTTC
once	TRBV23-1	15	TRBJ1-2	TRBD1	CASSRQTGAYYGYTF	TGCGCCAGCAGTCGCCAGACAGGGGCATACTATGGCTACACCTTC
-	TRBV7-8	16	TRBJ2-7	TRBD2	CASSLTTSASSYEQYF	TGTGCCAGCAGCCTAACGACTAGCGCGAGCTCCTACGAGCAGTACTTC
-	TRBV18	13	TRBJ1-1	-	CASSATENTEAFF	TGTGCCAGCTCAGCGACAGAGAACACTGAAGCTTTCTTT
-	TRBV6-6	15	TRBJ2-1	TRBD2	CASSYRTLGRDEQFF	TGTGCCAGCAGTTACAGGACCCTCGGGAGGGATGAGCAGTTCTTC
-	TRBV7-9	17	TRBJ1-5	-	CASSYPAGGLSNQPQHF	TGTGCCAGCAGCTATCCGGCAGGCGGGTTGAGCAATCAGCCCCAGCATTTT
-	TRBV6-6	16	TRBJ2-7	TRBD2	CASSSPRAGAGYEQYF	TGTGCCAGCAGTAGCCCGAGAGCGGGAGCCGGCTACGAGCAGTACTTC
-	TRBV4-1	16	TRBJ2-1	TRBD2	CASSHQLAGGNNEQFF	TGCGCCAGCAGCCATCAACTAGCGGGAGGGAACAATGAGCAGTTCTTC
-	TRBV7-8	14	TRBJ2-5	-	CASKTGTLQETQYF	TGTGCCAGCAAGACCGGGACTTTACAAGAGACCCAGTACTTC
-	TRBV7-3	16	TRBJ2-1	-	CASSLLGPSSYNEQFF	TGTGCCAGCAGCTTATTGGGGCCTAGCTCCTACAATGAGCAGTTCTTC
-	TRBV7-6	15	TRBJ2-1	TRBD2	CASSALAGSYNEQFF	TGTGCCAGCAGCGCACTAGCGGGGTCATACAATGAGCAGTTCTTC
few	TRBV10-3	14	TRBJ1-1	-	CAISAQGLNTEAFF	TGTGCCATCAGTGCGCAGGGGTTGAACACTGAAGCTTTCTTT
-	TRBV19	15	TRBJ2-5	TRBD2	CATTLGGRFDETQYF	TGTGCCACAACCCTGGGAGGGCGGTTCGATGAGACCCAGTACTTC
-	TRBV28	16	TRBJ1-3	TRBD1	CASSSPRTGHGNTIYF	TGTGCCAGCAGTTCGCCAAGGACAGGGCATGGAAACACCATATATTTT
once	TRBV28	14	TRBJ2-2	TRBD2	CASCGSGSSGELFF	TGTGCCAGCTGCGGGAGTGGTTCATCCGGGGAGCTGTTTTTT
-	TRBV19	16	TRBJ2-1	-	CASSIQAAGSYNEQFF	TGTGCCAGTAGTATACAGGCTGCTGGTTCCTACAATGAGCAGTTCTTC
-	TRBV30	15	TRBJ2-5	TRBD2	CAWSVAGGPWETQYF	TGTGCCTGGAGCGTAGCGGGAGGGCCGTGGGAGACCCAGTACTTC
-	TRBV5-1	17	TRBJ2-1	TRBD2	CASSGGPGLADYNEQFF	TGCGCCAGCAGCGGCGGACCGGGACTAGCGGACTACAATGAGCAGTTCTTC
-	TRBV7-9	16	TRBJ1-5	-	CASSSRDNNAGQPQHF	TGTGCCAGCAGTTCACGGGACAACAACGCGGGTCAGCCCCAGCATTTT
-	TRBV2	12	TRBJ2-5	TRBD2	CASAAGEETQYF	TGTGCCAGCGCGGCGGGAGAAGAGACCCAGTACTTC
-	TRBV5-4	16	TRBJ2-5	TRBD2	CASTWDLAGTRETQYF	TGTGCCAGCACCTGGGACCTAGCGGGAACGAGAGAGACCCAGTACTTC
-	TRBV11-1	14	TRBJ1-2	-	CASSPDSTNYGYTF	TGTGCCAGCAGCCCAGACAGTACTAACTATGGCTACACCTTC
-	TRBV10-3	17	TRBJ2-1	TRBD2	CAISEIGGSGRLNEQFF	TGTGCCATCAGTGAAATTGGCGGGAGTGGTCGGTTAAATGAGCAGTTCTTC
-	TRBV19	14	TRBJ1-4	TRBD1	CATPEGTANEKLFF	TGTGCCACCCCAGAGGGGACAGCTAATGAAAAACTGTTTTTT
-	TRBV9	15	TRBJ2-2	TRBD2	CASSASGSYTGELFF	TGTGCCAGCAGCGCTAGCGGGAGTTACACCGGGGAGCTGTTTTTT
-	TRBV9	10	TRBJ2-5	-	CASAGETQYF	TGTGCCAGCGCCGGTGAGACCCAGTACTTC
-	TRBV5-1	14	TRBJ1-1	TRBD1	CASSRDRRNTEAFF	TGCGCCAGCAGCCGGGACAGGAGAAACACTGAAGCTTTCTTT
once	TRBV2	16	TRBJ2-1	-	CARGGDWGSSYNEQFF	TGTGCCAGAGGGGGAGATTGGGGAAGCTCCTACAATGAGCAGTTCTTC
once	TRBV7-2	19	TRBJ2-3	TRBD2	CASSPPLPLAGVDGDTQYF	TGTGCCAGCAGCCCCCCATTACCCCTAGCGGGAGTTGACGGGGATACGCAGTATTTT
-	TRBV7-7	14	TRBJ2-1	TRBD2	CASSRSSGSSEQFF	TGTGCTAGCAGCCGATCTAGCGGGAGCTCAGAGCAGTTCTTC
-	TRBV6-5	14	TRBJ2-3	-	CASSYDRRENTQYF	TGTGCCAGCAGTTACGACCGCAGGGAAAATACGCAGTATTTT
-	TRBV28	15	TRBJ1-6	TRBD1	CANSRDRGYNSPLHF	TGTGCCAACTCCAGGGACAGGGGCTATAATTCACCCCTCCACTTT
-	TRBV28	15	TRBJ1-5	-	CASSPGHRNNQPQHF	TGTGCCAGCAGTCCAGGGCACCGGAACAATCAGCCCCAGCATTTT
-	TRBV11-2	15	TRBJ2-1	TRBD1	CASSAGTGAYNEQFF	TGTGCCAGCAGCGCCGGGACAGGCGCCTACAATGAGCAGTTCTTC